A selection of T cell receptor beta chains follows, all from one sample in a study of T cells in Graves' hyperthyroidism and ophthalmopathy. TCRdb re-called the multiplex PCR reads through MiXCR, storing one row per CDR3 protein. Here the sample spans more than 350,000 distinct CDR3 sequences, about 14% being singletons. Sample: blood. The receptors shown here come from a woman aged 25 to 39 with Graves' ophthalmopathy. Each CDR3 is given with its conserved first and last residue. Each record gives: clone size, J gene, D gene, V gene, CDR3 protein, CDR3 DNA. The D gene is left open where the match is weak. Clone size is shown for a subset of rows, as once, few, many or a class of expanded clone.

-	TRBJ1-2	-	TRBV12-3/TRBV12-4	CASSLDNFHNYGYTF	TGTGCCAGCAGTTTAGACAATTTTCATAACTATGGCTACACCTTC
-	TRBJ2-1	-	TRBV9	CASSVDSGWVGEQFF	TGCGCCAGCAGCGTAGACTCAGGGTGGGTGGGTGAGCAGTTCTTC
many	TRBJ2-6	-	TRBV12-3/TRBV12-4	CASRQFGAGANVLTF	TGTGCCAGCAGGCAGTTCGGTGCTGGGGCCAACGTCCTGACTTTC
many	TRBJ2-7	TRBD1	TRBV20-1	CSAIDRGDYEQYF	TGCAGTGCGATCGACAGGGGGGACTACGAGCAGTACTTC
many	TRBJ2-2	-	TRBV20-1	CSASRRSTGELFF	TGCAGTGCCTCCCGCCGTAGTACCGGGGAGCTGTTTTTT
many	TRBJ2-1	-	TRBV5-1	CASSLEDSYYNEQFF	TGCGCCAGCAGCTTGGAAGACAGTTACTACAATGAGCAGTTCTTC
many	TRBJ2-3	-	TRBV4-1	CASSQYPRADTQYF	TGCGCCAGCAGCCAGTACCCCAGGGCGGATACGCAGTATTTT
many	TRBJ1-1	-	TRBV24-1	CATSDPDTEAFF	TGTGCCACCAGTGATCCCGACACTGAAGCTTTCTTT
many	TRBJ1-1	-	TRBV7-2	CASSLGFNTEAFF	TGTGCCAGCAGCTTAGGGTTCAACACTGAAGCTTTCTTT
many	TRBJ1-1	-	TRBV11-1	CASSRRTSPEAFF	TGTGCCAGCAGCCGCCGGACGTCTCCTGAAGCTTTCTTT
-	TRBJ2-3	TRBD2	TRBV10-1	CASSERRGAPTQYF	TGCGCCAGCAGTGAGCGGCGGGGGGCTCCTACGCAGTATTTT
many	TRBJ2-6	-	TRBV20-1	CSAKGAGANVLTF	TGCAGTGCTAAGGGCGCTGGGGCCAACGTCCTGACTTTC
many	TRBJ1-5	-	TRBV28	CASSLPQGSQPQHF	TGTGCCAGCAGTTTACCCCAGGGGAGCCAGCCCCAGCATTTT
many	TRBJ2-3	-	TRBV20-1	CSAAGGTAHSTDTQYF	TGCAGTGCTGCCGGGGGGACAGCTCACAGCACAGATACGCAGTATTTT
many	TRBJ1-5	TRBD1	TRBV12-3/TRBV12-4	CASRVPGQNSNQPQHF	TGTGCCAGCAGGGTACCGGGACAGAATAGCAATCAGCCCCAGCATTTT
many	TRBJ2-2	TRBD2	TRBV3-1	CASKGRGSTGELFF	TGTGCCAGCAAGGGGCGGGGGAGCACCGGGGAGCTGTTTTTT
-	TRBJ2-7	TRBD1	TRBV12-3/TRBV12-4	CASSSDRGLFEQYF	TGTGCCAGCAGCTCGGACAGGGGGCTCTTCGAGCAGTACTTC